Listed here are 24 T cell receptor beta chains from one sample, sequenced in a study of T cell responses to AZD1222 COVID-19 vaccine. Libraries were prepared by immunoSEQ multiplex PCR; TCRdb keeps only in-frame clonotypes and omits some of them. The sample carries around 130,000 clones, around 86% recorded once. This specimen consisted of peripheral blood, obtained 28 days after the second AZD1222 dose. The receptor set was obtained from an adult who received the AZD1222 COVID-19 vaccine.

The chain combines TRBV6-5 with TRBJ1-2; 7 bases are a match to TRBD1. Per the germline V gene, CDR1 is MNHEY and CDR2 is SVGAGI. CDR3 size: 13 residues. V trimming: 7 bases; J trimming: 4 bases; junction bases outside the gene matches: 6. The CDR3 sequence is CASTTGQAYGYTF. The DNA for the CDR3 is TGTGCCAGCACCACTGGACAGGCCTATGGCTACACCTTC.

This chain connects TRBV7-8 to TRBJ2-5, with 7 bases that match TRBD2. CDR1 and CDR2 from the germline V gene are SGHVS and FQNEAQ. The junction had 14 bases not matched to a gene; V was cut back by 5 bases and J by 5 bases. The CDR3 contains 16 residues. This CDR3 reads CASSPWEGSSVETQYF. The CDR3 nucleotides read TGTGCCAGCAGCCCTTGGGAGGGCAGCAGCGTGGAGACCCAGTACTTC. Combining the CDR3 with reference TRBV7-8 and TRBJ2-5 gives the whole variable domain GAGVSQSPRYKVAKRGQDVALRCDPISGHVSLFWYQQALGQGPEFLTYFQNEAQLDKSGLPSDRFFAERPEGSVSTLKIQRTQQEDSAVYLCASSPWEGSSVETQYFGPGTRLLVL.

The chain combines TRBV24-1 with TRBJ1-5; D might be TRBD1 (6 bases). CDR3 length equals 18 residues. Trimming took off 4 bases at V and 2 bases at J, with 20 bases between the two ends. Germline lookup yields CDR1 KGHDR and CDR2 SFDVKD. The CDR3 bases are TGTGCCACCAGTGAAACTGGACGGGGGCGGGAAGGCAATCAGCCCCAGCATTTT. This encodes CATSETGRGREGNQPQHF.

V usage is TRBV19 and J usage is TRBJ2-5, with a weak D call TRBD2 (5 bases). The CDR3 length is 14 residues. Trimming left V 3 bases short and J 3 bases short, with 11 bases between. CDR1 is LNHDA, CDR2 SQIVND, per germline (reference sequence). CDR3 in DNA: TGTGCCAGTAGTATTCGGGGAAGGGAAGAGACCCAGTACTTC. It is translated as CASSIRGREETQYF.

The rearrangement links TRBV15 to TRBJ2-1; D possibly corresponds to TRBD1 (6 bases). V was trimmed by 9 bases and J by 0 bases, leaving 12 bases between them. CDR3 length: 14 amino acids. Germline loops: CDR1 LNHNV, CDR2 YYDKDF (reference sequence). As DNA, the CDR3 is TGTGCCACTAGGGGGACGAGCTCCTACAATGAGCAGTTCTTC. Protein sequence: CATRGTSSYNEQFF.

The gene calls are TRBV19 and TRBJ2-7; D possibly corresponds to TRBD2 (7 bases). CDR3 length: 14 residues. From germline, CDR1 is LNHDA and CDR2 SQIVND (reference sequence). V shed 3 bases and J shed 2 bases, with 11 bases lying between them. The CDR3 protein is CASSMGAGAYEQYF. In DNA, the CDR3 is TGTGCCAGTAGTATGGGGGCGGGGGCCTACGAGCAGTACTTC. Full variable domain (rest looked up from reference TRBV19 and TRBJ2-7): DGGITQSPKYLFRKEGQNVTLSCEQNLNHDAMYWYRQDPGQGLRLIYYSQIVNDFQKGDIAEGYSVSREKKESFPLTVTSAQKNPTAFYLCASSMGAGAYEQYFGPGTRLTVT.

The chain uses TRBV6-1 and TRBJ1-2; D may be TRBD1 (5 bases). This CDR3 has 15 amino acids. Trimming stripped 0 bases from V and 4 bases from J, with 12 bases between. In germline, CDR1 is MNHNS, CDR2 SASEGT. The CDR3 coding sequence is TGTGCCAGCAGTGAAGCGGGGGGAATTGGCTATGGCTACACCTTC. Residues: CASSEAGGIGYGYTF.

This clone was recorded only once. This rearrangement joins TRBV15 to TRBJ2-5; TRBD1 or TRBD2 may be the D gene (5 bases each). Germline V lookup: CDR1 LNHNV, CDR2 YYDKDF (reference sequence). Trimming cost V 0 bases and J 7 bases, with 18 bases left between them. The CDR3 runs 16 residues. This CDR3 is CATSRDIPGPGGTQYF. The CDR3 DNA sequence: TGTGCCACCAGCAGAGATATCCCAGGGCCAGGAGGGACCCAGTACTTC.

The genes are TRBV5-1 and TRBJ1-2; TRBD1 matches at 9 bases. CDR3 size: 15 residues. J lost 1 base, V lost 3 bases, and 4 bases had no gene match. The germline V gene encodes CDR1 SGHRS and CDR2 YFSETQ. The CDR3 DNA is TGCGCCAGCAGCTCCGGGACAGGGTTTAACTATGGCTACACCTTC. It codes for CASSSGTGFNYGYTF.

For this clone: Within the sample, other DNA sequences also encode this same CDR3. The chain has TRBV11-3 and TRBJ2-7; possibly TRBD1 or TRBD2 for D (5 bases each). This CDR3 is built from 12 residues. Per germline, CDR1 SGHNT and CDR2 YENEEA. V shed 8 bases and J shed 7 bases, with 15 bases lying between them. CDR3 sequence reads: CASRGVPGEQYF. The CDR3 nucleotides read TGTGCCAGCCGGGGCGTTCCGGGGGAGCAGTACTTC. Looking up the rest from reference TRBV11-3 and TRBJ2-7 gives the full variable domain: EAGVVQSPRYKIIEKKQPVAFWCNPISGHNTLYWYLQNLGQGPELLIRYENEEAVDDSQLPKDRFSAERLKGVDSTLKIQPAELGDSAVYLCASRGVPGEQYFGPGTRLTVT.

The chain uses TRBV15 and TRBJ2-3; no clear D gene. CDR1 and CDR2 (germline): LNHNV, YYDKDF (reference sequence). This CDR3 contains 12 residues. Deletions cut 5 bases from V and 4 bases from J, with 7 bases between. CDR3 sequence reads: CATSAPADTQYF. The CDR3 region has the DNA TGTGCCACCAGCGCCCCCGCAGATACGCAGTATTTT.

The chain recombines TRBV10-3 with TRBJ2-7; 8 bases agree with TRBD1. V trimming: 11 bases; J trimming: 2 bases; junction bases outside the gene matches: 5. Germline CDR1 reads ENHRY; CDR2 reads SYGVKD. This CDR3 has 12 amino acids. CDR3: CAPFRGPYEQYF. The CDR3 DNA reads TGTGCCCCGTTCAGGGGGCCCTACGAGCAGTACTTC.

The V and J genes are TRBV29-1 and TRBJ1-1; no definite D call. This CDR3 contains 13 residues. The germline gives CDR1 SQVTM, CDR2 ANQGSEA. Between the trimmed V and J ends, which lost 4 bases and 3 bases, there was a span of 12 bases. CDR3 loop: CSVVNQIHTEAFF. CDR3 in DNA: TGCAGCGTTGTTAACCAAATTCACACTGAAGCTTTCTTT.

This chain uses TRBV28 with TRBJ1-5; 7 nucleotides match TRBD1. The CDR3 is made up of 17 amino acids. CDR1 is MDHEN and CDR2 is SYDVKM in the germline V gene. V lost 6 bases, J lost 1 base, and 12 bases stayed unmatched. CDR3 nucleotides: TGTGCCAGCAGCTTGCTGACAGGGAATCCCAGCAATCAGCCCCAGCATTTT. It codes for CASSLLTGNPSNQPQHF.

This sequence joins TRBV5-5 and TRBJ1-2; the D is unclear. V lost 1 base and J lost 4, with 5 bases in between. Germline lookup yields CDR1 SGHKS and CDR2 YYEKEE (reference sequence). This CDR3 comprises 12 residues. CDR3 loop: CASSLTVYGYTF. CDR3 sequence (DNA): TGTGCCAGCAGCTTGACAGTCTATGGCTACACCTTC.

The rearrangement uses TRBV19 and TRBJ1-5; D is uncertain. The CDR3 is made up of 14 amino acids. The V gene lost 1 base and the J gene lost 6 bases, with 10 bases spanning the gap. CDR1 is LNHDA and CDR2 is SQIVND in the germline V gene (reference sequence). In DNA form, the CDR3 reads TGTGCCAGTAGTATAGGGCGGGGTGGTCAGCCCCAGCATTTT. Translation: CASSIGRGGQPQHF.

The chain's CDR3 is CASSPSRQGGMNTEAFF. The CDR3 coding sequence is TGTGCCAGCAGCCCCTCGAGGCAGGGCGGAATGAACACTGAAGCTTTCTTT. The rearrangement uses TRBV4-2 and TRBJ1-1; possibly TRBD1 for D (5 bases). Germline V lookup: CDR1 LGHNA, CDR2 YNFKEQ. CDR3 length equals 17 residues. V lost 4 bases and J 0 bases, leaving 18 bases between the germline ends.

The gene calls are TRBV10-3 and TRBJ2-3; D is possibly TRBD1 (6 bases). Germline CDR1 reads ENHRY; CDR2 reads SYGVKD. The CDR3 extends over 17 amino acids. V was pared by 9 bases and J by 2 bases, with 24 bases between. The CDR3: CAIGQSQPPIDTDTQYF. The CDR3 DNA sequence: TGTGCCATAGGACAGAGCCAACCACCAATAGACACAGATACGCAGTATTTT.

The rearrangement links TRBV25-1 to TRBJ2-7; 9 bases are shared with TRBD1. The ends lost 5 bases at V and 4 bases at J; junction bases unmatched: 6. CDR3 length: 14 residues. Germline lookup yields CDR1 MGHDK and CDR2 SYGVNS. The CDR3 region is CASSSGQGLYEQYF. The CDR3 DNA sequence: TGTGCCAGCAGTTCGGGACAGGGTCTTTACGAGCAGTACTTC.

This chain links TRBV7-9 with TRBJ1-3, with 7 bases that match TRBD1. The V segment lost 1 base and the J segment 5 bases; nucleotides outside the gene matches: 5. The CDR3 loop spans 15 amino acids. CDR1 and CDR2 from the germline V gene are SEHNR and FQNEAQ (reference sequence). The CDR3 region has the DNA TGTGCCAGCAGCTTAGGACAGGGAGGGCGAAACACCATATATTTT. It translates to CASSLGQGGRNTIYF.

The genes are TRBV5-1 and TRBJ2-5, with 12 bases fitting TRBD2. The CDR3 has 14 residues. V shed 3 bases and J 3 bases; nucleotides not matched to a gene: 0. In germline, CDR1 is SGHRS, CDR2 YFSETQ. The CDR3 nucleotides are TGCGCCAGCAGCTCTAGCGGGGGGGAAGAGACCCAGTACTTC. It specifies CASSSSGGEETQYF.

The chain recombines TRBV11-2 with TRBJ1-1; TRBD1 might be the D (5 bases). Looked up from germline, CDR1 is SGHAT and CDR2 is FQNNGV. The CDR3 consists of 18 residues. V lost 0 bases, J lost 2 bases, and 19 bases lay in between. The CDR3 DNA follows: TGTGCCAGCAGCTTAGATCGAGTCGTTGGGGGGTCCAACACTGAAGCTTTCTTT. Translating it yields CASSLDRVVGGSNTEAFF.

The chain couples TRBV3-1 (or the pseudogene TRBV3-2) to TRBJ1-4; 7 positions match TRBD1. Germline V CDR1 and CDR2: LGHDT, YNNKEL (reference sequence). CDR3 length: 14 residues. J lost 8 bases, V lost 6 bases, and 9 bases had no gene match. CDR3 nucleotide sequence: TGTGCCAGCAGTTACGCGACAGGGAACGAAAAACTGTTTTTT. It is translated as CASSYATGNEKLFF.

The gene calls are TRBV7-9 and TRBJ1-2, with D possibly matching TRBD1 (6 bases). V shed 3 bases and J shed 8 bases, with 10 bases lying between them. Germline V gene sequence: CDR1 SEHNR, CDR2 FQNEAQ (reference sequence). CDR3 length equals 12 residues. The chain's CDR3 is CASSFGQNGYTF. Written as DNA, the CDR3 is TGTGCCAGCAGCTTCGGACAGAACGGCTACACCTTC.